This is a list of T cell receptor beta chains from one sample in a study of T cell repertoires in cytomegalovirus infection. TCRdb re-called the reads with MiXCR, one entry per CDR3 protein. This sample has some 920,000 distinct CDR3 sequences, with roughly 30% found just once. These receptors are not linked to any known antigen. Here the sequenced sample was cultured CD8+ T cells from PBMCs, taken from culture after CMV antigen stimulation. Receptors were obtained from a human donor in good health (CMV status not recorded). Some clones in this sample may be carry-over from other donors' samples. The CDR3 runs from the conserved cysteine through the conserved F or W. Each record gives: J gene, V gene, D gene, clone size, CDR3 DNA, CDR3 protein. A D gene is named only where the DNA matches it firmly. Size is stated for part of the rows, as once, few or many counts, or as a class when the clone is expanded.

TRBJ1-2 TRBV9 - - TGTGCCAGCAGCGGGAACTACCAGACAGGCAACTATGGCTACACCTTC CASSGNYQTGNYGYTF
TRBJ2-4 TRBV4-1 TRBD2 few TGCGCCAGCAGCCAAGATCCCCAGAGCGGGGGAAAAAACATTCAGTACTTC CASSQDPQSGGKNIQYF
TRBJ1-3 TRBV27 - - TGTGCCAGCGCTCTGGACGTCAGCTCTGGAAACACCATATATTTT CASALDVSSGNTIYF
TRBJ2-1 TRBV4-1 - - TGCGCCAGCAGCCAAGTAGGCATATACAATGAGCAGTTCTTC CASSQVGIYNEQFF
TRBJ2-1 TRBV7-6 TRBD2 - TGTGCCAGCAGCTTAGAGCCCCTAGTCCGAACTAGCGGGGATTACAATGAGCAGTTCTTC CASSLEPLVRTSGDYNEQFF
TRBJ1-1 TRBV12-3/TRBV12-4 - few TGTGCCAGCAGTTTGACCAGTTCCACTGAAGCTTTCTTT CASSLTSSTEAFF
TRBJ2-3 TRBV19 - few TGTGCCAGTAGTATAGGGCTCGACCTCACAGATACGCAGTATTTT CASSIGLDLTDTQYF
TRBJ2-2 TRBV15 - few TGTGCCACCAGCACCCAAAGAGGGGCGGTTCATCCCGGGGAGCTGTTTTTT CATSTQRGAVHPGELFF
TRBJ2-6 TRBV7-8 TRBD2 once TGTGCCAGAACCTCGGCGGGGGGCAGCTCTGGGGCCAACGTCCTGACTTTC CARTSAGGSSGANVLTF
TRBJ1-2 TRBV7-6 - many TGTGCCAGCAGCTCCTACCGGGGGGAACCGTCGTGGTATGGCTACACCTTC CASSSYRGEPSWYGYTF
TRBJ1-2 TRBV5-5 - few TGTGCCAGCAGCTTGGCGGATCTTAGTTATGGCTACACCTTC CASSLADLSYGYTF
TRBJ1-1 TRBV4-1 - many TGTGCCAGCAGCCAGGGGCGCGGGAACACTGAAGCTTTCTTT CASSQGRGNTEAFF
TRBJ1-5 TRBV7-2 - - TGTGCCAGCAGCATGCGGGGCAATAGCAATCAGCCCCAGCATTTT CASSMRGNSNQPQHF
TRBJ1-4 TRBV7-4 - - TGTGCCAGCAGCTTAAAGGGGCTGACCGTTACGGGGAAACTGTTTTTT CASSLKGLTVTGKLFF
TRBJ2-3 TRBV12-3/TRBV12-4 - - TGTGCCAGCAGTTTTACGGCCTCCTCAGATACGCAGTATTTT CASSFTASSDTQYF
TRBJ2-6 TRBV6-5 - few TGTGCCAGCAGTTACTCGATGGGAGCGGGGGCCAACGTCCTGACTTTC CASSYSMGAGANVLTF
TRBJ1-6 TRBV7-6 - many TGTGCCAGCAGCTTAGCGACGGGGGGTGAATCACCCCTCCACTTT CASSLATGGESPLHF
TRBJ1-4 TRBV5-1 TRBD1 once TGCGCCAGCAGCCTCAGGGGGCGAGAGGAAAAACTGTTTTTT CASSLRGREEKLFF
TRBJ1-4 TRBV5-5 TRBD1 few TGTGCCAGCAGCCTCAGGGGGGACGCAACTAATGAAAAACTGTTTTTT CASSLRGDATNEKLFF
TRBJ2-2 TRBV7-6 TRBD1 many TGTGCCAGCAGCCAGGGGTGGACAGGGACCGGGGAGCTGTTTTTT CASSQGWTGTGELFF
TRBJ1-1 TRBV25-1 - - TGTGCCAGCAGTGAATATGTCAGCGACATGAACACTGAAGCTTTCTTT CASSEYVSDMNTEAFF
TRBJ2-7 TRBV9 TRBD1 - TGTGCCAGCAGCCCGAGGACAGGGAACACCTACGAGCAGTACTTC CASSPRTGNTYEQYF